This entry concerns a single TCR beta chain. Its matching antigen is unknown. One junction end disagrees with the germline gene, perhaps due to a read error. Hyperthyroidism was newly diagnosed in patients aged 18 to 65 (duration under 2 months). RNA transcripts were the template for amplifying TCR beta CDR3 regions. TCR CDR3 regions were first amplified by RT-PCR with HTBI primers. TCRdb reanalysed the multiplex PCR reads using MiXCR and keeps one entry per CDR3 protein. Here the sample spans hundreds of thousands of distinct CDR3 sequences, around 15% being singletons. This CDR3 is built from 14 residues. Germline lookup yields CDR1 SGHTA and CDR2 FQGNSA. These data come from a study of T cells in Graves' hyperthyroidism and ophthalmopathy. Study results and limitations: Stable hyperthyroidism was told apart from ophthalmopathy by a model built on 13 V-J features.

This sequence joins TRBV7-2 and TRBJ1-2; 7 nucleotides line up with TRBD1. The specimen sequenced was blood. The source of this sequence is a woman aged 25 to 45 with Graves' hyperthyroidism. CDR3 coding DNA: TGTGCCAGCAGCCTAGGACAGGATGACTATGGCTGCACCTTC. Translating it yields CASSLGQDDYGCTF. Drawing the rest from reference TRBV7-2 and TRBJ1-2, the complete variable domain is GAGVSQSPSNKVTEKGKDVELRCDPISGHTALYWYRQSLGQGLEFLIYFQGNSAPDKSGLPSDRFSAERTGGSVSTLTIQRTQQEDSAVYLCASSLGQDDYGCTFGSGTRLTVV.